This is a list of T cell receptor beta chains from one sample in a study of blood T cells in healthy people across ages. Via MiXCR, TCRdb re-called the 5' RACE reads, giving one row per CDR3 protein. Of just over 1 million distinct CDR3 sequences listed, 45% are singletons. The sample comprised blood. The receptors originated from a woman aged 60-70 years in good health. CDR3s include the opening cysteine and the closing phenylalanine or tryptophan. D genes are given only for firm matches. Rows may omit the clone size; those that give it use once, few, many or a size class.

>-|few|TRBV6-2/TRBV6-3|TRBJ2-1
TGTGCCAGCAGCCCATCACTTAGGCAGTTCTTC
CASSPSLRQFF
>-|-|TRBV27|TRBJ1-5
TGTGCCAGCAGTTCACAGGATGAATGGATTTTTATTTATAGCAATCAGCCCCAGCATTTT
CASSSQDEWIFIYSNQPQHF
>-|few|TRBV9|TRBJ2-5
TGTGCCAGCAGCGTAGCTTCGGAGACCCAGTACTTC
CASSVASETQYF
>-|few|TRBV28|TRBJ1-4
TGTGCCAGCAGACCGGCGCGGCCTGAAAAACTGTTTTTT
CASRPARPEKLFF
>TRBD2|-|TRBV9|TRBJ2-1
TGTGCCAGCAGCGTAAGTGGCCTAGCGGGCGATGAGCAGTTCTTC
CASSVSGLAGDEQFF
>TRBD2|-|TRBV20-1|TRBJ2-7
TGCAGTGCTGGAGGACTAGCGAACGAGCAGTACTTC
CSAGGLANEQYF
>TRBD1|-|TRBV20-1|TRBJ2-7
TGCAGTGCTAGGAAACAGGGGATCCCTCTCTACGAGCAGTACTTC
CSARKQGIPLYEQYF
>TRBD2|few|TRBV11-3|TRBJ2-1
TGTGCCAGCAGCTTAGGTGGGAGGGGCTACAATGAGCAGTTCTTC
CASSLGGRGYNEQFF
>-|-|TRBV11-2|TRBJ1-2
TGTGCCAGCAGCTCCCCTACAGTGGTTTTGGGCTATGGCTACACCTTC
CASSSPTVVLGYGYTF
>TRBD2|many|TRBV28|TRBJ2-5
TGTGCCAGCAGTTTACGAACTAGCGGGACAAAGACCCAGTACTTC
CASSLRTSGTKTQYF
>-|-|TRBV11-2|TRBJ2-5
TGTGCCAGCAGCTTAGCGGGAGCGATTGAGCAGTACTTC
CASSLAGAIEQYF
>-|few|TRBV29-1|TRBJ2-7
TGCAGCGTTGATTTCCCGGGGGCTGACGAGCAGTACTTC
CSVDFPGADEQYF
>-|many|TRBV12-3/TRBV12-4|TRBJ2-6
TGTGCCAGCAGTTCCCTACCCGTCCTGACTTTC
CASSSLPVLTF
>-|-|TRBV2|TRBJ2-7
TGTGCCAGCAGACTGACAGGTCCTGACGAGCAGTACTTC
CASRLTGPDEQYF
>TRBD1|-|TRBV12-3/TRBV12-4|TRBJ2-3
TGTGCCAGCAAAATCCGCGCCGGGACAGGGGTAGATACGCAGTATTTT
CASKIRAGTGVDTQYF
>TRBD2|-|TRBV4-1|TRBJ2-1
TGCGCCAGCAGCCAAGCATTAGCGGGGACCTACAATGAGCAGTTCTTC
CASSQALAGTYNEQFF
>-|few|TRBV2|TRBJ2-7
TGTGCCAGCAGTGAATCAGCTTACGAGCAGTACTTC
CASSESAYEQYF
>TRBD1|few|TRBV6-1|TRBJ2-1
TGTGCCAGCGTATTGGGACAGGGAGGTTACAATGAGCAGTTCTTC
CASVLGQGGYNEQFF
>-|-|TRBV6-1|TRBJ2-6
TGTGCCAGCAGTCCCCGGCCTAGCTCTGGGGCCAACGTCCTGACTTTC
CASSPRPSSGANVLTF
>TRBD2|-|TRBV6-1|TRBJ2-1
TGTGCCAGCAGCGTCGGTTCCCTAGCGGGAGACAATGAGCAGTTCTTC
CASSVGSLAGDNEQFF
>TRBD2|-|TRBV6-2/TRBV6-3|TRBJ2-1
TGTGCCAGCAGTCACCTAGACGGACTAGCTAAAACCTACAATGAGCAGTTCTTC
CASSHLDGLAKTYNEQFF
>-|few|TRBV20-1|TRBJ2-1
TGCAGTGCTAGAGCGGGAGAAGGGGCCTACAATGAGCAGTTCTTC
CSARAGEGAYNEQFF
>-|-|TRBV20-1|TRBJ2-1
TGCAGTGCTAAAATAGGCGCTCGCCTTTACAATGAGCAGTTCTTC
CSAKIGARLYNEQFF
>TRBD1|-|TRBV28|TRBJ2-1
TGTGCCAGCAGTCCCTTTCGGGACAGGACCTACAATGAGCAGTTCTTC
CASSPFRDRTYNEQFF
>-|few|TRBV14|TRBJ2-7
TGTGCCAGCAGCCAAGCAGGGGCCGGAGAGCAGTACTTC
CASSQAGAGEQYF
>TRBD1|-|TRBV10-3|TRBJ1-1
TGTGCCATCAGTTCAACAGGGGGCGAGAACACTGAAGCTTTCTTT
CAISSTGGENTEAFF
>-|few|TRBV20-1|TRBJ1-2
TGCAGTGCTACCAGGGTGGGTGATGGCTACACCTTC
CSATRVGDGYTF
>-|-|TRBV6-4|TRBJ2-7
TGTGCCAGCCGCACAGGGGGGCGGGGGGCATACGAGCAGTACTTC
CASRTGGRGAYEQYF
>TRBD1|few|TRBV13|TRBJ2-7
TGTGCCAGCAGCCCCCGGGACAGCGGAGTCTACGAGCAGTACTTC
CASSPRDSGVYEQYF
>TRBD1|-|TRBV24-1|TRBJ2-5
TGTGCCACCAGTGAACGACAGGGGCCGATTTCAGAGACCCAGTACTTC
CATSERQGPISETQYF
>TRBD1|-|TRBV11-2|TRBJ2-3
TGTGCCAGCATCCAACCTGGGGACAGGGGCACAGATACGCAGTATTTT
CASIQPGDRGTDTQYF
>-|-|TRBV6-1|TRBJ2-1
TGTGCCAGCAGTGCAACCGTAGCGAAGAGCTCCTACAATGAGCAGTTCTTC
CASSATVAKSSYNEQFF
>-|once|TRBV12-3/TRBV12-4|TRBJ2-5
TGTGCCAGCAGTCGAGGCGATATGAATGAGCAGTACTTC
CASSRGDMNEQYF